This paragraph covers one T cell receptor beta chain sequence. Its antigen remains unknown. TCR alpha and TCR beta cDNA libraries carrying sample barcodes and UMIs came from 5'RACE with constant-segment primers. TCRdb reanalysed the 5' RACE reads using MiXCR and keeps one entry per CDR3 protein. The table includes about 350,000 distinct CDR3 sequences, approximately 15% detected once. The CDR3 has 16 amino acids. With 4 bases removed from V and 0 bases from J, the gap between germline ends came to 15 bases. Germline lookup yields CDR1 SGHTA and CDR2 FQGTGA. The sample originates from a study of T-cell memory formation after mild COVID-19. For the study at large: TCR clusters mostly belonged to single donors.

General study findings and limits: Largely, contracting CD4+ clones fell within CM and EM, and contracting CD8+ clones within EMRA. Proof of SARS-CoV-2 specificity was absent for the second-wave clones that crested on day 37.

Input material: PBMCs or a T cell subset sorted from them (not recorded which). This chain links TRBV7-3 with TRBJ1-2, with D perhaps matching TRBD1 (5 bases). The clonotype was recovered from a man aged 18 to 30 who had mild COVID-19 (a few samples of this study predate the infection). Cell type and time point are not known. The CDR3 here is CASSSYLRQTNYGYTF. The DNA for the CDR3 is TGTGCCAGCAGCTCTTATTTAAGACAGACTAACTATGGCTACACCTTC.